This TCR beta chain was captured by sequencing in a study of CD8 T cells in Susac syndrome. The CDR3 is made up of 18 amino acids. The V gene end was trimmed by 4 bases and the J gene end by 2 bases; junction bases not matched to a gene: 16. It was with random hexamers that 0.5 to 1 ug RNA was reverse transcribed. TCRdb itself ran the immunoSEQ multiplex PCR reads through MiXCR, one entry per CDR3 protein. The sample holds about 70,000 distinct CDR3 sequences, around 93% seen once. The chain couples TRBV12-3 or TRBV12-4 to TRBJ2-5, with 7 bases matching TRBD2. The clonotype comes from a human donor in good health. Sequenced material: CD8+ T cells from PBMCs. This CDR3 reads CASSYWGVERGKQETQYF. The CDR3 DNA follows: TGTGCCAGCAGTTATTGGGGCGTCGAGCGGGGCAAACAAGAGACCCAGTACTTC.